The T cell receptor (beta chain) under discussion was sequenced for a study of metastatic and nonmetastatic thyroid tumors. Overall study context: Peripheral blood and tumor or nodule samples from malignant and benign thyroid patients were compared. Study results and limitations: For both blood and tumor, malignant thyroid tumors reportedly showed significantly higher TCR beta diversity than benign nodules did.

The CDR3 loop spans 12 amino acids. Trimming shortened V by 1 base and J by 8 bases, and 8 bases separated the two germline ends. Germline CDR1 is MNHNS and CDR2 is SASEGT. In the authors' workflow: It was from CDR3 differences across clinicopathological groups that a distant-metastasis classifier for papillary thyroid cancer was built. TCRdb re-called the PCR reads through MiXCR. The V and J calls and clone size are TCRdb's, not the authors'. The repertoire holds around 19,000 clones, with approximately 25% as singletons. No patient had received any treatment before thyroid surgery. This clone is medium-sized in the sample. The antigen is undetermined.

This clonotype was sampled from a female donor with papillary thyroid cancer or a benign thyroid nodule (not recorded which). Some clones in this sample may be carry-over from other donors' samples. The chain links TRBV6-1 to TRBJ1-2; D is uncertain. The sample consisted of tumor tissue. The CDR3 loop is CASSEVARGYTF. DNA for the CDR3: TGTGCCAGCAGTGAAGTGGCGCGGGGCTACACCTTC.